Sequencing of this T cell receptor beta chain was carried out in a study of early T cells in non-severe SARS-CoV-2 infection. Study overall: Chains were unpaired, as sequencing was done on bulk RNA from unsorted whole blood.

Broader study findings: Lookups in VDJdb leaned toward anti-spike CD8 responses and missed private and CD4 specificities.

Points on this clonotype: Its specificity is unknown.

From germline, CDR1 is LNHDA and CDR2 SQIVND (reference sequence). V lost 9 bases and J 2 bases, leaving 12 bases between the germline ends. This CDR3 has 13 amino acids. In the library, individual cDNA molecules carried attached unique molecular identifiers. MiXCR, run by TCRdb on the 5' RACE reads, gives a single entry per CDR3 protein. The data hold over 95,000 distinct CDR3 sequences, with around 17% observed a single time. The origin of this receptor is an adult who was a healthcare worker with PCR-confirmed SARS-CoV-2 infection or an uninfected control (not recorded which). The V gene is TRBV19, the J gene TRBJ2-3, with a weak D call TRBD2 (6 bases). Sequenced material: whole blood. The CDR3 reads CASGDSPTDTQYF. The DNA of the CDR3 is TGTGCCAGCGGGGACTCTCCCACAGATACGCAGTATTTT.